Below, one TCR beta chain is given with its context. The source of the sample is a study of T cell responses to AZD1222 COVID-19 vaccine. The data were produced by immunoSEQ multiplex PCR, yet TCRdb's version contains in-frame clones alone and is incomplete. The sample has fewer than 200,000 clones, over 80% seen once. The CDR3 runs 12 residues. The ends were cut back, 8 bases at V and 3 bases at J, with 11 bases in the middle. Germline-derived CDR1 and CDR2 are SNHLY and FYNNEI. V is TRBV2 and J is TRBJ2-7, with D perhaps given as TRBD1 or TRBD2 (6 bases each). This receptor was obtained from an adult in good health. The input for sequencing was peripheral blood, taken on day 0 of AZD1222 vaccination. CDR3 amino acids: CASRGGGYEQYF. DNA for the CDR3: TGTGCCAGCCGAGGAGGGGGCTACGAGCAGTACTTC.